The sequence of this TCR beta chain was determined in a study of PD-1 blockade in classical Hodgkin lymphoma. The CDR3 length is 16 residues. V lost 4 bases and J 0 bases, leaving 16 bases between the germline ends. Germline loops: CDR1 SGHAT, CDR2 FQNNGV. As to time point: newly diagnosed, previously untreated cHL patient sample. Thawed PBMCs were the source of CD8+ T cells, obtained through magnetic negative selection. What served as comparison were PBMCs in newly diagnosed, untreated classical Hodgkin lymphoma. Findings and caveats of the study: Reasons behind the repertoire differences stay unclear, perhaps disease activity or earlier therapy. In newly diagnosed patients, baseline TCR diversity was reportedly below that of healthy donors.

The table came from immunoSEQ multiplex PCR; TCRdb's copy has only in-frame clones and leaves some out. The data show fewer than 13,000 clones, about nine tenths seen once. Comments on this clone: Its matching antigen is unknown.

This sequence joins TRBV11-2 and TRBJ2-7; D may be TRBD2 (6 bases). The clonotype was recovered from a human donor with classical Hodgkin lymphoma. The sequenced sample was CD8+ T cells from blood. The DNA of the CDR3 is TGTGCCAGCAGCTCCGCGGGAAACCTCTACTCCTACGAGCAGTACTTC. This encodes CASSSAGNLYSYEQYF.